These T cell receptor beta chains were read from a single sample in a study of PD-L1 blockade in urothelial cancer. Sequenced by immunoSEQ multiplex PCR; TCRdb stores in-frame clones only, minus some. Of around 35,000 clones in the sample, 84% are singletons; the top ten hold approximately 14%. Sample: PBMCs, taken around atezolizumab (anti-PD-L1) treatment. The origin of the receptors is a man aged 55 to 70 with urothelial cancer. Each CDR3 is given with its conserved first and last residue. The order of the fields is V gene, CDR3 protein.

>TRBV6-5
CASNWQGRKTEAFF
>TRBV11-2
CASSLGSSGSWYEQFF
>TRBV29-1
CSVGGGANQPQHF
>TRBV19
CASSICQGGNYNEQFF
>TRBV4-2
CASSQSLRGARGDTEAFF
>TRBV19
CASAGTGNEQYF
>TRBV6-5
CASSFGNSGYEQYF
>TRBV10-1
CASSPTGEGYEQYF
>TRBV6-1
CASRLDRGRNTEAFF
>TRBV5-1
CASSLEPFSGANVLTF
>TRBV7-3
CASSSQGQGTDTQYF
>TRBV7-2
CASSPSARVFNTGELFF
>TRBV6-5
CASSYSTGYEQYF
>TRBV5-1
CASSIDSSNTGELFF
>TRBV9
CASSVERSANMNTEAFF
>TRBV4-1
CASSQDGLAGGFTDTQYF